This T cell receptor beta chain was identified in a study of T cells in Graves' hyperthyroidism and ophthalmopathy. Study information: Peripheral blood samples were taken at initial diagnosis, prior to any treatment.

General study results and limits: Blood also contained most expanded thyroid clonotypes above 0.001.

TCR beta CDR3 regions were amplified from RNA. First-round RT-PCR targeting the TCR CDR3 was performed with the HTBI primer set. Via MiXCR, TCRdb re-called the multiplex PCR reads, giving one row per CDR3 protein. The table has about 560,000 distinct CDR3 sequences, 16% seen once. This clonotype was found once. What it recognizes is unknown. Germline is not matched at one junction end, which may reflect a read error. The study enrolled patients aged 18 to 65 with newly diagnosed hyperthyroidism of under 2 months' duration. The V gene's germline CDR1 is MDHEN and CDR2 SYDVKM. This CDR3 contains 17 residues.

Sequenced material: blood. The clonotype comes from a woman under 30 with Graves' hyperthyroidism. The chain carries TRBV28 and TRBJ1-2; D perhaps matches TRBD1 (5 bases). The CDR3 region has the DNA TGTGCCAGCAGTTTAGGGCAGGGACTTCCTTCTTTCTATAGCTACACCTTC. Translated, it gives CASSLGQGLPSFYSYTF.